What follows is one T cell receptor (beta chain) and its context. Its antigen is not identified. This entry belongs to a study of CD8+ T cells in alopecia areata. Study-level findings and limits: Clonality in the scalp and expanded CD8+ clones ranked among the top 100 were significantly decreased by tofacitinib.

Sequencing templates came from extracted RNA that was reverse transcribed into cDNA. Generated by immunoSEQ multiplex PCR, the TCRdb table keeps only in-frame clones and is missing some. The sample records 150,000 to 200,000 clones, under 80% being singletons. Treatment described: oral pan-JAK inhibitor, 5-10 mg twice daily. Alopecia areata patients provided lesional scalp punch biopsies and peripheral blood, both collected for the study. The CDR3 runs 12 residues. Germline values: CDR1 SQVTM, CDR2 ANQGSEA. V gave up 6 bases and J gave up 7 bases, with 14 bases separating them. Sample: CD4+ T cells sorted from blood, taken at week 49, from a patient treated with tofacitinib. The rearrangement links TRBV29-1 to TRBJ2-3; D not certain. This sequence originates from a human donor with alopecia areata. DNA for the CDR3: TGCAGCGTACCTTCTACACAGAATACGCAGTATTTT. Encoded protein: CSVPSTQNTQYF.